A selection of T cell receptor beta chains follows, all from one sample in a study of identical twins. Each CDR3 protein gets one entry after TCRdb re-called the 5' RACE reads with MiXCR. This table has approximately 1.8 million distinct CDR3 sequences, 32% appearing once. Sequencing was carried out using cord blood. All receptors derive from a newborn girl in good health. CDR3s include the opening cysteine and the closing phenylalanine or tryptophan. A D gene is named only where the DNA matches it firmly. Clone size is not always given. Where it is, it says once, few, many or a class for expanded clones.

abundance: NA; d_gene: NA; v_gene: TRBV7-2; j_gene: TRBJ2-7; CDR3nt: TGTGCCAGCAGCTGGGGGGACACTGCCTACGAGCAGTACTTC; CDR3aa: CASSWGDTAYEQYF
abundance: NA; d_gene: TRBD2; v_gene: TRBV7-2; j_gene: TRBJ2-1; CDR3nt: TGTGCCAGCAGCTTAATGGCTAGCGGGGGGTACAATGAGCAGTTCTTC; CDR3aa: CASSLMASGGYNEQFF
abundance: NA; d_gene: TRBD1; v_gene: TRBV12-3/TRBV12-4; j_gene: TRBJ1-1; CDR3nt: TGTGCCAGCAGACCAGGGGGCACCGAAGCTTTCTTT; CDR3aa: CASRPGGTEAFF
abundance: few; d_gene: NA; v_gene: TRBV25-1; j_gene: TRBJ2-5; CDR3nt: TGTGCCAGCAGTGAAGGCTATTCCGAGACCCAGTACTTC; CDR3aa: CASSEGYSETQYF
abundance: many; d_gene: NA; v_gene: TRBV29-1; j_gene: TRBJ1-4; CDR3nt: TGCAGCTACACTGACATGGGGAAACTGTTTTTT; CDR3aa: CSYTDMGKLFF
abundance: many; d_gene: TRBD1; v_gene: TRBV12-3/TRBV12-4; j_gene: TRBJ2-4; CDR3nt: TGTGCCAGCAGTTTTGGGACAGGGAACATTCAGTACTTC; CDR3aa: CASSFGTGNIQYF
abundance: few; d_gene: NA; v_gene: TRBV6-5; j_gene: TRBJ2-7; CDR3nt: TGTGCCAGCAGTTATGGTCCCATTTACGAGCAGTACTTC; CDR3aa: CASSYGPIYEQYF
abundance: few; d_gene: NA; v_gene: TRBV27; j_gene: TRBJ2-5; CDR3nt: TGTGCCAGCAGTTTGTCTAGTATTAGGGAGACCCAGTACTTC; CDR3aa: CASSLSSIRETQYF
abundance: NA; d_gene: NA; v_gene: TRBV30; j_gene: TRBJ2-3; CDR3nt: TGTGCCTGGAGCAACAGGGTGTGGGATACGCAGTATTTT; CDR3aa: CAWSNRVWDTQYF
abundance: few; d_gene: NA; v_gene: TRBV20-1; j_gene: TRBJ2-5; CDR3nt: TGCAGTGCTAGAGCTCTCCTGGCCAAAGAGACCCAGTACTTC; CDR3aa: CSARALLAKETQYF
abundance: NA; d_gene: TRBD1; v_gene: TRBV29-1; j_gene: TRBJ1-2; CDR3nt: TGCAGCGTTGATGGACCACGCCGGGGGCAGGGGGCCTATGGCTACACCTTC; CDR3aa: CSVDGPRRGQGAYGYTF
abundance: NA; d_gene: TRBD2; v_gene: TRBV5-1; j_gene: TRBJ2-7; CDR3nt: TGCGCCAGCAGCTTGTCGAGCGGGAGTCCTACCTACGAGCAGTACTTC; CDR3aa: CASSLSSGSPTYEQYF
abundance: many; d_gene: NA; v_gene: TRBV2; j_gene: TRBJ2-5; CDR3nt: TGTGCCAGCAGTGAATTGGGGCAGGGTGTAGAGACCCAGTACTTC; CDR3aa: CASSELGQGVETQYF
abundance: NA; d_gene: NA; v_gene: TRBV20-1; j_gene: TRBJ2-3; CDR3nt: TGCAGTGCTCGGATTGGAGATACGCAGTATTTT; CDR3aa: CSARIGDTQYF
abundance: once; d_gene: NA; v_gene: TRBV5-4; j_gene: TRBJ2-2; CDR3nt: TGTGCCAGCAGCTTGGGAGTCTCCACCGGGGAGCTGTTTTTT; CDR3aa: CASSLGVSTGELFF
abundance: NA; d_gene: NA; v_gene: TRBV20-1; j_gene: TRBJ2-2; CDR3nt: TGCAGTGTAGGGCCCGGGAACACCGGGGAGCTGTTTTTT; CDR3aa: CSVGPGNTGELFF
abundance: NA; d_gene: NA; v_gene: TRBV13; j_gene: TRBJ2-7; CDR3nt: TGTGCCAGCAGCTTAGGCCTAAGGTCTACCTACGAGCAGTACTTC; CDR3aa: CASSLGLRSTYEQYF
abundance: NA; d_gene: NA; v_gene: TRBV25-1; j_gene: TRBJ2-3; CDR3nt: TGTGCCAGCAGTGAAGCAGCGTGGTCTGGGCTAGTCACAGATACGCAGTATTTT; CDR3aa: CASSEAAWSGLVTDTQYF
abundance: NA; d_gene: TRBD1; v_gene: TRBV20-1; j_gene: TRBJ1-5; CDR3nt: TGCAGTGCTAGACGGACAGGGGGACTAGGGCATGGTCAGCCCCAGCATTTT; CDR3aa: CSARRTGGLGHGQPQHF
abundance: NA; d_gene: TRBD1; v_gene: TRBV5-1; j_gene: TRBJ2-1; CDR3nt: TGCGCCAGCAGCTTGTCTCCGGGACAGGGGTTCCAGTTCTTC; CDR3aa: CASSLSPGQGFQFF
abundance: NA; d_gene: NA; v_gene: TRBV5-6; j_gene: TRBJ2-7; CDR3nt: TGTGCCAGCACCACCCAAAAGGGTTTTTTTAGGGCGCAGTACTTC; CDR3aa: CASTTQKGFFRAQYF
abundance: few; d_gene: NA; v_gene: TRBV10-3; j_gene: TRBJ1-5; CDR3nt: TGTGCCATCAGTGATCCCCACGGGACAAAAAATCAGCCCCAGCATTTT; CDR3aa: CAISDPHGTKNQPQHF
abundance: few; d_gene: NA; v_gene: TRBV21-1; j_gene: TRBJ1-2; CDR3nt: TGTGCTTCAAGGGGAGGGAGTCATGGCTACACCTTC; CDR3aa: CASRGGSHGYTF
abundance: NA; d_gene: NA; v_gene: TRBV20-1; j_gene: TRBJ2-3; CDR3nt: TGCAGTGCTAGAGATTGGGACAGGACTAGGAGAGATACGCAGTATTTT; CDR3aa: CSARDWDRTRRDTQYF
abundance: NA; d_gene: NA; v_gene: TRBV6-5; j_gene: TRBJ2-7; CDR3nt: TGTGCCAGCAGCCTCCGAACTAGTTTCTACGAGCAGTACTTC; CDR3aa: CASSLRTSFYEQYF
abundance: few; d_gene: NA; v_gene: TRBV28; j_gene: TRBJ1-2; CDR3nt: TGTGCCAGCACCCTTTCCCCAGCTAACTATGGCTACACCTTC; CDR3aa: CASTLSPANYGYTF
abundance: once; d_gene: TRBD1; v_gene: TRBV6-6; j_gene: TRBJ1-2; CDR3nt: TGTGTCAGCACCCTCGACAGGGGGAAGGGCTACACCTTC; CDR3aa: CVSTLDRGKGYTF
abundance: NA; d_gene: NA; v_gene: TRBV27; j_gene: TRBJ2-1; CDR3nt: TGTGCCAGCAGTTTATCGTTCTACCCCTACAATGAGCAGTTCTTC; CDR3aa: CASSLSFYPYNEQFF
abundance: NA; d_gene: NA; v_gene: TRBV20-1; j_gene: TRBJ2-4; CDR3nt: TGCAGTGTCGATGGGGCGGGCAAAAACATTCAGTACTTC; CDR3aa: CSVDGAGKNIQYF
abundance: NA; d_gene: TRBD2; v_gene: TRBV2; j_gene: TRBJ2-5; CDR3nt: TGTGCCAGCAGGGCACAACTAGCGGGAGTTCAAGAGACCCAGTACTTC; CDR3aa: CASRAQLAGVQETQYF